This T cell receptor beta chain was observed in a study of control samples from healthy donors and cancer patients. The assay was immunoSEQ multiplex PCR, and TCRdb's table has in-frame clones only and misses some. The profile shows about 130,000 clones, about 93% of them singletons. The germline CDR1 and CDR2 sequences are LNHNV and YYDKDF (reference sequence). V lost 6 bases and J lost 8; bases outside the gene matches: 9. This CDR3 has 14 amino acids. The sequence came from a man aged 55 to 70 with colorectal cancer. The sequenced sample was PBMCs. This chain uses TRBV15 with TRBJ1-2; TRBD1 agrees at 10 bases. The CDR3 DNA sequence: TGTGCCACCAGAACACGACAGGGGGCGAAGGGCTACACCTTC. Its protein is CATRTRQGAKGYTF.